This T cell receptor beta chain was sequenced during a study of blood T cell repertoires in COVID-19. The overall study: From the United States, Italy and Spain came samples of acute and convalescent COVID-19.

Authors' analysis steps: Quantification of nucleated cells was approximated via reference gene primer amplification. TCRdb keeps only in-frame clones here, not all; method: immunoSEQ multiplex PCR. D and trimming were read from the DNA, whereas the V and J calls and clone size are those reported in that table. The sample yields around 380,000 clones, about 89% seen once. V was cut by 3 bases and J by 2 bases, with 18 bases left in between. The CDR3 sequence is 16 residues long. Germline values: CDR1 SGHRS, CDR2 YFSETQ. Among Cohort 3 donors, those recovered had two negative PCRs, clearance, or symptom resolution.

The sequencing input was PBMCs or T cells enriched from blood (not recorded which). The rearrangement links TRBV5-1 to TRBJ2-7; a possible D gene is TRBD2 (5 bases). The receptor's source is a man aged 25 to 45 who had recovered from COVID-19. The CDR3 region is CASSSGASPTTYEQYF. The CDR3 DNA reads TGCGCCAGCAGCTCTGGAGCTAGCCCAACTACCTACGAGCAGTACTTC.